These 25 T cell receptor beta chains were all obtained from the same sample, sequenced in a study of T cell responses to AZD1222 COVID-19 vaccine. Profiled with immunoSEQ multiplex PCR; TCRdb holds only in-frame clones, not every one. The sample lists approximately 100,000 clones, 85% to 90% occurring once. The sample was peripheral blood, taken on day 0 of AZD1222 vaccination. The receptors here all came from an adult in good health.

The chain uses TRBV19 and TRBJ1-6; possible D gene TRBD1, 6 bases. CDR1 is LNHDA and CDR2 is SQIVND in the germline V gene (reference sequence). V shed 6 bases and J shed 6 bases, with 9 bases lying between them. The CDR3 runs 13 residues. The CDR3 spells CASRADSNSPLHF. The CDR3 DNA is TGTGCCAGTAGGGCGGACAGTAATTCACCCCTCCACTTT.

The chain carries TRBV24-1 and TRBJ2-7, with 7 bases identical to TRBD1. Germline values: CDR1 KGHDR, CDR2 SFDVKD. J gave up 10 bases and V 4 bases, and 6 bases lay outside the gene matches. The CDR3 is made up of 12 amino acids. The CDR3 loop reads CATSDSDRIQYF. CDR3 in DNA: TGTGCCACCAGTGACTCGGACAGGATTCAGTACTTC.

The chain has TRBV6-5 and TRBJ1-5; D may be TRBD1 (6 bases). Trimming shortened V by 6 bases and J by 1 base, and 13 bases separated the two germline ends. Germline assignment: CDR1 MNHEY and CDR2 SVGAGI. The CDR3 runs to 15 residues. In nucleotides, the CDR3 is TGTGCCAGCAGGATTGAGGGGGGGAGCAATCAGCCCCAGCATTTT. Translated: CASRIEGGSNQPQHF.

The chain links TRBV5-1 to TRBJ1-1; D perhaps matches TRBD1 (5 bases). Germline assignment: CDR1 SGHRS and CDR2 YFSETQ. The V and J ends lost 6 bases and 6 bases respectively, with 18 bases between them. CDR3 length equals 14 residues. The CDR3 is CASTETPGTAEAFF. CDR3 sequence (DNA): TGCGCCAGCACCGAGACTCCAGGGACGGCTGAAGCTTTCTTT.

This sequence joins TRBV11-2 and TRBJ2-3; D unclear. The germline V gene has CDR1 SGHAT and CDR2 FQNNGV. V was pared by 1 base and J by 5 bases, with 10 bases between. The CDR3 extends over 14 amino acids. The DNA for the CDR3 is TGTGCCAGCAGCTTAGGTGCCTTCGGAGATACGCAGTATTTT. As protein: CASSLGAFGDTQYF.

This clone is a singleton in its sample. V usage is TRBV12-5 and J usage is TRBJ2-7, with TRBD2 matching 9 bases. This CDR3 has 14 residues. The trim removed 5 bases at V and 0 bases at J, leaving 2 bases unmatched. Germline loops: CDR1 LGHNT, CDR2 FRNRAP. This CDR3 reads CASGRSGSSYEQYF. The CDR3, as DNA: TGTGCTAGTGGTCGTAGCGGGAGCTCCTACGAGCAGTACTTC.

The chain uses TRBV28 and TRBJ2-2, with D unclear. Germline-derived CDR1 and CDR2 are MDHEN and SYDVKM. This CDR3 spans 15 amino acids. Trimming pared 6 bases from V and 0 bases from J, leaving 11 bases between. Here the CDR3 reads CASSLPRANTGELFF. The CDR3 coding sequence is TGTGCCAGCAGCCTCCCAAGGGCGAACACCGGGGAGCTGTTTTTT.

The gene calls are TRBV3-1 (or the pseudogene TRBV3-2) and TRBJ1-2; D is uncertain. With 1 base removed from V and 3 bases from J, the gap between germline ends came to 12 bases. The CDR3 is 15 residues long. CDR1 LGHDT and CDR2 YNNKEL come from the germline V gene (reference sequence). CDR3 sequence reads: CASSQGLGIYYGYTF. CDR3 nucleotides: TGTGCCAGCAGCCAAGGGCTAGGGATTTACTATGGCTACACCTTC.

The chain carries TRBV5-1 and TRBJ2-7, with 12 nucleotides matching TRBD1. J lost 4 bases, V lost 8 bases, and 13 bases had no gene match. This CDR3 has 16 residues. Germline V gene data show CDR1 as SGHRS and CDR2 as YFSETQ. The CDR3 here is CASQSDPGQGAYEQYF. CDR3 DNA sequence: TGCGCCAGTCAGAGCGACCCGGGACAGGGGGCATACGAGCAGTACTTC.

In nucleotides, the CDR3 is TGTGCCAGCAGTTTAAGTATTGTGGGTCAGCCCCAGCATTTT. Its protein is CASSLSIVGQPQHF. The rearrangement links TRBV28 to TRBJ1-5; D remains ambiguous. Germline V gene lookup returns CDR1 MDHEN and CDR2 SYDVKM. The CDR3 runs 14 residues. Trimming removed 2 bases at V and 6 bases at J, with 11 bases between.

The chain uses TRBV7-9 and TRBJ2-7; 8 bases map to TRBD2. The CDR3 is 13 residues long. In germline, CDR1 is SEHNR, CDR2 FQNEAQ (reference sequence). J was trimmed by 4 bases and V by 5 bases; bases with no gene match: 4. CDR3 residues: CASSPTSVYEQYF. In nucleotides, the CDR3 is TGTGCCAGCAGCCCGACTAGCGTGTACGAGCAGTACTTC.

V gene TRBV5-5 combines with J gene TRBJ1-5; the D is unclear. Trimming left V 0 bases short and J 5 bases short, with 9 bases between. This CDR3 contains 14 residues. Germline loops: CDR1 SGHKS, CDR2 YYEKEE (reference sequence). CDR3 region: CASSLGLYDQPQHF. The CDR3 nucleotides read TGTGCCAGCAGCTTGGGTCTGTACGATCAGCCCCAGCATTTT.

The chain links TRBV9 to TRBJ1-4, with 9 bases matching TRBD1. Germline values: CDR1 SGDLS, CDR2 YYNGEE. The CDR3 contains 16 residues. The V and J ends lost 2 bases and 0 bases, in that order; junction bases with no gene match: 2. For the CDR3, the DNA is TGTGCCAGCAGCGTGGACAGGGGTGCAACTAATGAAAAACTGTTTTTT. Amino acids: CASSVDRGATNEKLFF.

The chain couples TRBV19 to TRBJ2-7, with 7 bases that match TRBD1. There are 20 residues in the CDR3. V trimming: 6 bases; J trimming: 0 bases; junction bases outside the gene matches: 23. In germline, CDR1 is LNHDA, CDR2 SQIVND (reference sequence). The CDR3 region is CASSPGMGDRLDLFSYEQYF. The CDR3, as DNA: TGTGCCAGTAGCCCGGGGATGGGGGACAGACTGGATCTTTTCTCCTACGAGCAGTACTTC.

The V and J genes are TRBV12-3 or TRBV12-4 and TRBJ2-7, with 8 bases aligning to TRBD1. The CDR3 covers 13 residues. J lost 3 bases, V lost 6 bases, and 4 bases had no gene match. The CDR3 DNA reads TGTGCCAGCAGCGGGACAGGCGACTACGAGCAGTACTTC. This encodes CASSGTGDYEQYF.

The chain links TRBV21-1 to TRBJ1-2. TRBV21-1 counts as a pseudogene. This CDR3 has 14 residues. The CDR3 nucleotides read TGTGCCAGCAGCAAACAGGGGCGAGCGGGAGGCTACACCTTC. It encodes CASSKQGRAGGYTF.

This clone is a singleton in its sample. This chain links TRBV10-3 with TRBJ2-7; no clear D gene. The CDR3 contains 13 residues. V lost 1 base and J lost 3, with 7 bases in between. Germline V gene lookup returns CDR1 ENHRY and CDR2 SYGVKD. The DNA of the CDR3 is TGTGCCATCAGTGAGTTCACCGGCTACGAGCAGTACTTC. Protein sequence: CAISEFTGYEQYF.

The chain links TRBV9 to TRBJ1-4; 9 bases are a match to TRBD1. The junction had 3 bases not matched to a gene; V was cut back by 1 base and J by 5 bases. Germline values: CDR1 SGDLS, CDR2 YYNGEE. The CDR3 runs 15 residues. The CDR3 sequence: CASSVWGQGNEKLFF. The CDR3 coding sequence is TGTGCCAGCAGCGTATGGGGACAGGGCAATGAAAAACTGTTTTTT.

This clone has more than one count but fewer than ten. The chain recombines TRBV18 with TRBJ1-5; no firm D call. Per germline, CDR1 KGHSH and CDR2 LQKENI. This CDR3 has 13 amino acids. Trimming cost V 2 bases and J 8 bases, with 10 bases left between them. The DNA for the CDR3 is TGTGCCAGCTCACCAGGGAGCGGGGAGCCCCAGCATTTT. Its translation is CASSPGSGEPQHF.

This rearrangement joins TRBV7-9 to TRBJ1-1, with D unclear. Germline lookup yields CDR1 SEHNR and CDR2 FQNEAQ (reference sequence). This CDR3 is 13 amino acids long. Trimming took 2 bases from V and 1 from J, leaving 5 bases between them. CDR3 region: CASSLHGNTEAFF. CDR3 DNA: TGTGCCAGCAGCTTACATGGGAACACTGAAGCTTTCTTT.

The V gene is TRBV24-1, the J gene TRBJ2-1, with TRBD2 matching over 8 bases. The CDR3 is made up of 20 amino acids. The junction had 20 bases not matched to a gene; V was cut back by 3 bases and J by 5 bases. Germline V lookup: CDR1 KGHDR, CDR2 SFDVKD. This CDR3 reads CATSDPTDRERESRNNEQFF. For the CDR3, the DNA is TGTGCCACCAGTGATCCTACAGATCGGGAGCGGGAGAGTCGAAACAATGAGCAGTTCTTC.

CDR3 nucleotides: TGTGCCATCAGTGAGTTGGGTAACAATGAGCAGTTCTTC. This codes for CAISELGNNEQFF. The chain combines TRBV10-3 with TRBJ2-1; unclear D gene. The CDR3 runs 13 residues. Between the trimmed V and J ends, which lost 1 base and 5 bases, there was a span of 6 bases. Germline CDR1 reads ENHRY; CDR2 reads SYGVKD.

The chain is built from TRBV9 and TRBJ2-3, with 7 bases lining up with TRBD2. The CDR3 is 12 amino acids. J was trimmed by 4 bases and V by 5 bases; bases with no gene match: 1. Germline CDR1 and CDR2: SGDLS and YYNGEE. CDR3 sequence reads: CASRGLADTQYF. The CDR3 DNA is TGTGCCAGCAGAGGACTAGCAGATACGCAGTATTTT.

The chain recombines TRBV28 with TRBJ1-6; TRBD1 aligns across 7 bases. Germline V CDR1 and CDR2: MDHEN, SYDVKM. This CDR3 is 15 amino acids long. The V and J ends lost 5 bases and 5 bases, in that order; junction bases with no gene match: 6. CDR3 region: CASSPIDRDNSPLHF. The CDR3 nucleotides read TGTGCCAGCAGTCCAATTGACAGGGATAATTCACCCCTCCACTTT. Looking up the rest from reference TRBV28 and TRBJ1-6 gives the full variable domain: DVKVTQSSRYLVKRTGEKVFLECVQDMDHENMFWYRQDPGLGLRLIYFSYDVKMKEKGDIPEGYSVSREKKERFSLILESASTNQTSMYLCASSPIDRDNSPLHFGNGTRLTVT.

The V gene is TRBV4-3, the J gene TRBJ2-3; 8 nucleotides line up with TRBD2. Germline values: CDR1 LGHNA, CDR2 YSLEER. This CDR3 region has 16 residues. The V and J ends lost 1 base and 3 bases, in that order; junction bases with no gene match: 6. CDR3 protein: CASSQGGAGGTDTQYF. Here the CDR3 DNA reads TGCGCCAGCAGCCAAGGGGGTGCGGGAGGTACAGATACGCAGTATTTT.